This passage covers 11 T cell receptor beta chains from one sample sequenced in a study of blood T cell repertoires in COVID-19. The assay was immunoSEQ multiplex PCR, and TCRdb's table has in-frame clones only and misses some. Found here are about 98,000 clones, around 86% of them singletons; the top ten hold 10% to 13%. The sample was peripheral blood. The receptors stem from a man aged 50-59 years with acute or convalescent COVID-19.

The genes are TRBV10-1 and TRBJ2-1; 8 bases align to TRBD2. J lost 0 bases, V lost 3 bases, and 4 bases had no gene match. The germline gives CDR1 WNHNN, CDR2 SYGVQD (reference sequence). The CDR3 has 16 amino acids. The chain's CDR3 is CASSETSGPSYNEQFF. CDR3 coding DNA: TGCGCCAGCAGTGAAACTAGCGGACCCTCCTACAATGAGCAGTTCTTC.

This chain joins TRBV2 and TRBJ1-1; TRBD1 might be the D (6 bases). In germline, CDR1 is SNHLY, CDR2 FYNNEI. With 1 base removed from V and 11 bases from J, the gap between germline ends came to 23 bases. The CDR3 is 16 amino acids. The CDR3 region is CASSEVAGADGSWAFF. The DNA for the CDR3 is TGTGCCAGCAGTGAAGTTGCAGGGGCGGACGGCTCTTGGGCTTTCTTT.

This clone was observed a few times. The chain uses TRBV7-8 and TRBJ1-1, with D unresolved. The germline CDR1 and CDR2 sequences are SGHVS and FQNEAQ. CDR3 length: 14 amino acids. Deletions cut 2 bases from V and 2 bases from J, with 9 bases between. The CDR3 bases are TGTGCCAGCAGCTTATATGCCAGTAACACTGAAGCTTTCTTT. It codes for CASSLYASNTEAFF.

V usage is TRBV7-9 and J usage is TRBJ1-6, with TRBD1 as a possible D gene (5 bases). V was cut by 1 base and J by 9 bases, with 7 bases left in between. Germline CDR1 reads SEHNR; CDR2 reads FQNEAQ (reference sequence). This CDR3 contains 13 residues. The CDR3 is CASSLVTGSPLHF. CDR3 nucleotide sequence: TGTGCCAGCAGCTTAGTAACAGGTTCACCCCTCCACTTT.

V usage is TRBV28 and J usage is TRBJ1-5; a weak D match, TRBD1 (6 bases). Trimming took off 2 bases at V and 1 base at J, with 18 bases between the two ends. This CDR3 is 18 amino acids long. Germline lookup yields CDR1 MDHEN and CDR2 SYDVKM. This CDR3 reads CASSLRYGQSRSNQPQHF. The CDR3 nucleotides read TGTGCCAGCAGTTTAAGGTACGGACAGTCTCGGAGCAATCAGCCCCAGCATTTT.

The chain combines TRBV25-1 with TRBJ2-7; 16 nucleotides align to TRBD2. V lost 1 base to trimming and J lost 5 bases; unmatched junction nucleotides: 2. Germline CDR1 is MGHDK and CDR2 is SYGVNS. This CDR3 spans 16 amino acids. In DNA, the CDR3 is TGTGCCAGCAGTGAATCCGGGACTAGCGGGAGGGACGAGCAGTACTTC. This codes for CASSESGTSGRDEQYF.

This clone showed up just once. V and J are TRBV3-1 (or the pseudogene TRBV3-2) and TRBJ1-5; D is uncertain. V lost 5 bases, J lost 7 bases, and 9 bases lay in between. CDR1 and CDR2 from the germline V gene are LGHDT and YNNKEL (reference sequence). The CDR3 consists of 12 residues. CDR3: CASSEEGQPQHF. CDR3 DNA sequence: TGTGCCAGCAGCGAGGAGGGACAGCCCCAGCATTTT.

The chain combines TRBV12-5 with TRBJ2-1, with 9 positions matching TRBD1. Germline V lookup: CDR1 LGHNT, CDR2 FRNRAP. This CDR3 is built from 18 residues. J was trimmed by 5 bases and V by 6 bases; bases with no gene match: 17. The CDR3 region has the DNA TGTGCTAGTGGGTCCCACCGGGACAGGGTTTCGGGGCACAATGAGCAGTTCTTC. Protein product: CASGSHRDRVSGHNEQFF.

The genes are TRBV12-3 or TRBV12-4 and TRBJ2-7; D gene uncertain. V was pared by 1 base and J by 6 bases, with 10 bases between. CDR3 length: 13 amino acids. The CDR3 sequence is CASSLVGLGEQYF. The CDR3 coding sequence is TGTGCCAGCAGTTTAGTGGGCTTAGGCGAGCAGTACTTC.

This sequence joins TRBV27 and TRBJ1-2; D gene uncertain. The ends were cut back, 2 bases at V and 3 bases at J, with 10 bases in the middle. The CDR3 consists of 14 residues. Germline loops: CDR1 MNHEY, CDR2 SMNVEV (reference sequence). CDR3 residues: CASSLGGSDYGYTF. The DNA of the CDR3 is TGTGCCAGCAGTTTAGGAGGGAGCGACTATGGCTACACCTTC.

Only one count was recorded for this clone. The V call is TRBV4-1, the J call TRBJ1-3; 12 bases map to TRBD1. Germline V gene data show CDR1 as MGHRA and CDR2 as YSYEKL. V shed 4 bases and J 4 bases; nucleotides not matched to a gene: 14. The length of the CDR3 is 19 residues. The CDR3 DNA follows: TGCGCCAGCAGCCCCACAAGAGCCGGGACAGGGGGCTCAGGAAACACCATATATTTT. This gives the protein CASSPTRAGTGGSGNTIYF.